This TCR beta chain was captured by sequencing in a study of cytomegalovirus exposure and HLA in healthy donors. 13 Jbeta primers and 60 Vbeta primers were used for the PCR. The method was immunoSEQ multiplex PCR; TCRdb's version includes in-frame clones alone and lacks a portion of them. The sample lists roughly 100,000 clones; around 66% were seen once. This clone has more than one count but fewer than ten. Sequencing was performed on PBMCs. The clonotype comes from a woman aged 45-65 years in good health and CMV-seronegative.

This CDR3 reads CASSQSAGENTGELFF. The CDR3 DNA is TGCGCCAGCAGCCAATCAGCGGGGGAGAACACCGGGGAGCTGTTTTTT. The V and J genes are TRBV4-3 and TRBJ2-2; 8 bases fit TRBD2. CDR3 length: 16 amino acids. Germline V gene data show CDR1 as LGHNA and CDR2 as YSLEER. V lost 2 bases and J lost 1; bases outside the gene matches: 3.